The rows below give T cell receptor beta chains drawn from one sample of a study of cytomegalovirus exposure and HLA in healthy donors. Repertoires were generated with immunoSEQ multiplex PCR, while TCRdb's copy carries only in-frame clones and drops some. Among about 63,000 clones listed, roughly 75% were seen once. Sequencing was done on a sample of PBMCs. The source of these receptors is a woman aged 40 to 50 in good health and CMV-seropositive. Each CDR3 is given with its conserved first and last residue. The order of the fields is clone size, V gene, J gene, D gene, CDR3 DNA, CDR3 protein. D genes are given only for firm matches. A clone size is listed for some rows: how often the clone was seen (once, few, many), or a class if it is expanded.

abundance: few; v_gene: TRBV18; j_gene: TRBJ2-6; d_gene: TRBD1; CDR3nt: TGTGCCAGCTCACAACAGGGGGCTGGGGCCAACGTCCTGACTTTC; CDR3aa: CASSQQGAGANVLTF
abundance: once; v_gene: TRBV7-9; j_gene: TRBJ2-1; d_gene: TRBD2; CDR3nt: TGTGCCAGCAGCTTGGGACTAGCGTCGAGGGACTACAATGAGCAGTTCTTC; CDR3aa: CASSLGLASRDYNEQFF
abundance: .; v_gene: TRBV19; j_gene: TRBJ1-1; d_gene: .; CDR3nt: TGTGCCAGTAGTATGGGTCCAGCCAGGGAGAACACTGAAGCTTTCTTT; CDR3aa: CASSMGPARENTEAFF
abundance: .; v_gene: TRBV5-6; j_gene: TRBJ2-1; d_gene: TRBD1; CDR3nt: TGTGCCAGCAGCCGGGACAGGGGGTTCTCCTACAATGAGCAGTTCTTC; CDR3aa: CASSRDRGFSYNEQFF
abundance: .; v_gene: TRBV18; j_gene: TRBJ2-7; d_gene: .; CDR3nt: TGTGCCAGCTCACCTGGGCAATCCTACGAGCAGTACTTC; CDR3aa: CASSPGQSYEQYF
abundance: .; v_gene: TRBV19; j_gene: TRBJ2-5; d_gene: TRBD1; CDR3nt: TGTGCCAGTAGTGCCCTGCCGGGACAGCAAGAGACCCAGTACTTC; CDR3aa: CASSALPGQQETQYF
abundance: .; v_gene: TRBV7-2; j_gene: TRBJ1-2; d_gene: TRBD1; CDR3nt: TGTGCCAGCAGCTTAGTGGGACAGTTTTCTAACTATGGCTACACCTTC; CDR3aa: CASSLVGQFSNYGYTF
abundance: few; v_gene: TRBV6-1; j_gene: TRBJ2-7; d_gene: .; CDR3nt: TGTGCCAGCAGTGAAGGGGGCCAGCCCTACGAGCAGTACTTC; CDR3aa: CASSEGGQPYEQYF
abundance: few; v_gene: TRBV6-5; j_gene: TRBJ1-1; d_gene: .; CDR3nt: TGTGCCAGCAGTGAGGGGGGGCACACTGAAGCTTTCTTT; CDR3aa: CASSEGGHTEAFF
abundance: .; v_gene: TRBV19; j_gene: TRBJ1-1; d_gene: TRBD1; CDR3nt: TGTGCCAGTAGTGACGGGACAGGAACGAACACTGAAGCTTTCTTT; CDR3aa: CASSDGTGTNTEAFF
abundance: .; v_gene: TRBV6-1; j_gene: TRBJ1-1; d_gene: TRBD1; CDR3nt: TGTGCCAGCAGAAACAGGGGATGGGGCACTGAAGCTTTCTTT; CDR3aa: CASRNRGWGTEAFF
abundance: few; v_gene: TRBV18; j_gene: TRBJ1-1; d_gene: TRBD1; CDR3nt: TGTGCCAGCTCACCGGGGACAGGGAACACTGAAGCTTTCTTT; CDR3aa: CASSPGTGNTEAFF
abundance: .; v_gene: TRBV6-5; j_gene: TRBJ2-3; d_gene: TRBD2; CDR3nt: TGTGCCAGCAGTGCTGGGACTAGCGAAACAGATACGCAGTATTTT; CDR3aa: CASSAGTSETDTQYF
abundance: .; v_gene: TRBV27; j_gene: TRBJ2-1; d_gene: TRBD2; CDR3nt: TGTGCCAGCAGTGAGAGCGGGGGCTACTACAATGAGCAGTTCTTC; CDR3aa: CASSESGGYYNEQFF
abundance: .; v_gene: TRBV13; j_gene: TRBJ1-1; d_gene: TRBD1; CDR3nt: TGTGCCAGCAGCCCCCCCCGACAGGGGAGCACTGAAGCTTTCTTT; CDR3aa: CASSPPRQGSTEAFF
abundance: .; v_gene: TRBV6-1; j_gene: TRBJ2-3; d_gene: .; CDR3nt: TGTGCCAGCACCGCGTCAGATACGCAGTATTTT; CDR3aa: CASTASDTQYF
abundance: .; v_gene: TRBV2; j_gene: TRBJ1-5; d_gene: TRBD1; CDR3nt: TGTGCCAGCAGGGGAACAGGGGCGCAGCAGCCCCAGCATTTT; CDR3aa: CASRGTGAQQPQHF
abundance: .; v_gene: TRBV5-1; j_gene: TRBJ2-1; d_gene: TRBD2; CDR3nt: TGCGCCAGCAGCACTTCTCGGGGGGGGTGGGATGAGCAGTTCTTC; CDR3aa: CASSTSRGGWDEQFF
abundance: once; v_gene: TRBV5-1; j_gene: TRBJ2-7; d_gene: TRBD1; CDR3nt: TGCGCCAGCCCCGGACGGACAGGATCCGTCTACGAGCAGTACTTC; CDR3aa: CASPGRTGSVYEQYF
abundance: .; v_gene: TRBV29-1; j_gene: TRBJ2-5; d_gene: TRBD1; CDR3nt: TGCAGCGTTGAAGGGGTAGAGCAGGGGGTATGGGAGACCCAGTACTTC; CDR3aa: CSVEGVEQGVWETQYF
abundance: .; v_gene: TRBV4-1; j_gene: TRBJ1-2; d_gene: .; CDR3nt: TGCGCCAGCAGCCAATTCGAGAGGGATGGCTACACCTTC; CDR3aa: CASSQFERDGYTF
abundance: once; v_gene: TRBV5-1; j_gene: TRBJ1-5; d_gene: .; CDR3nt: TGCGCCAGCAGCTTTGAGGGATATCAGCCCCAGCATTTT; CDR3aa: CASSFEGYQPQHF
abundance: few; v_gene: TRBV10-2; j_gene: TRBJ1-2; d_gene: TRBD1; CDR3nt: TGCGCCAGCAGTTCCGACAGGGCCGAATATGGCTACACCTTC; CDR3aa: CASSSDRAEYGYTF
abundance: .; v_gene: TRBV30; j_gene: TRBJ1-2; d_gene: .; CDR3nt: TGTGCCTGGAGTGATGCACCTCGGGGCTACACCTTC; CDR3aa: CAWSDAPRGYTF
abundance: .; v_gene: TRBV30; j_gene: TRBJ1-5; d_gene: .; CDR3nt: TGTGCCTGGAGTGTAGGGGGCAATCAGCCCCAGCATTTT; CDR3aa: CAWSVGGNQPQHF
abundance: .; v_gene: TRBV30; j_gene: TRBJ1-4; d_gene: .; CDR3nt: TGTGCCTGGAGTAGAAGACCCGGGTCCCTTGCTGAAAAACTGTTTTTT; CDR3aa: CAWSRRPGSLAEKLFF
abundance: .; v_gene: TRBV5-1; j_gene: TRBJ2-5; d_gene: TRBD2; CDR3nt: TGCGCCAGCAGCTTCAAATGGACTAGCGGGGGGGGAAAAGAGACCCAGTACTTC; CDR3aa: CASSFKWTSGGGKETQYF
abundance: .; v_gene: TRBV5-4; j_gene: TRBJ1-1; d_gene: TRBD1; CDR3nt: TGTGCCAGCAGCTTAGGACAGGGTGGGGCTTTCTTT; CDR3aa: CASSLGQGGAFF
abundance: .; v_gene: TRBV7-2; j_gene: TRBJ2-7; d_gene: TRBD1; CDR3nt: TGTGCCAGCAGCATAGAGGGGACAGGCTCCTACGAGCAGTACTTC; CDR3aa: CASSIEGTGSYEQYF
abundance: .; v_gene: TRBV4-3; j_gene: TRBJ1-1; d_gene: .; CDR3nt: TGCGCCAGCAGCCAAGACAGGGGGAACACTGAAGCTTTCTTT; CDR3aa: CASSQDRGNTEAFF
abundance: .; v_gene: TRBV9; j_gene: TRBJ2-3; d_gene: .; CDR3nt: TGTGCCAGCAGCGTAGTACAAGATACGCAGTATTTT; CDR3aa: CASSVVQDTQYF
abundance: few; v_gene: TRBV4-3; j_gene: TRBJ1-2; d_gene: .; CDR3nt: TGCGCCAGCAGCCAAGTCCTCGAGGAGGAGTTTCGGTATGGCTACACCTTC; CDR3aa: CASSQVLEEEFRYGYTF
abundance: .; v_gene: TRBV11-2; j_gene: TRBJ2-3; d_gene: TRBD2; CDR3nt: TGTGCCAGCAGCCCGGGACTAGCGGGGGGGGAAGATACGCAGTATTTT; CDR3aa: CASSPGLAGGEDTQYF
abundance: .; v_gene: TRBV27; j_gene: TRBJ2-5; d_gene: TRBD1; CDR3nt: TGTGCCAGCAGTTCTCCCCGGACAGGCCAAGAGACCCAGTACTTC; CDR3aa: CASSSPRTGQETQYF
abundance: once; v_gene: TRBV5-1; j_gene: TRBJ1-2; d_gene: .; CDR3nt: TGCGCCAGCAGACAGGAGAGCTATGGCTACACCTTC; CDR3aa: CASRQESYGYTF
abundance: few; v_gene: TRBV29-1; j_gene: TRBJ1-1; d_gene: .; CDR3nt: TGCAGCGGAGGAGAGAACCTGAACACTGAAGCTTTCTTT; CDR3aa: CSGGENLNTEAFF
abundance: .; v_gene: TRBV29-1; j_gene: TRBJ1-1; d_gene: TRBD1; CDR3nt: TGCGGCGGACAGGGGAACACTGAAGCTTTCTTT; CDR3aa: CGGQGNTEAFF
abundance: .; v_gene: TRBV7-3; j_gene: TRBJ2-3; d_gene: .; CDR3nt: TGTGCCAGCAGCTTAAATTCCCAGGCGACGCAGTATTTT; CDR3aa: CASSLNSQATQYF
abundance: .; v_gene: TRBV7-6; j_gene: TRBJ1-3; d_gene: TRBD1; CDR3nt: TGTGCCAGCAGCTCAACAGGGGGGAGCTCTGGAAACACCATATATTTT; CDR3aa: CASSSTGGSSGNTIYF
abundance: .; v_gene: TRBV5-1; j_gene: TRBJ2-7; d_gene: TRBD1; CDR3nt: TGCGCCAGCAGCACAGGGGCCTACGAGCAGTACTTC; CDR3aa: CASSTGAYEQYF